One sample yielded the 13 T cell receptor beta chains listed below, sequenced in a study of T cells in localized non-small cell lung cancer. Profiled with immunoSEQ multiplex PCR; TCRdb holds only in-frame clones, not every one. The sample has some 21,000 clones, just over 90% seen once. Sequencing used peripheral blood, obtained before any cancer treatment. Every receptor here comes from a male donor aged 60 or older with stage I squamous cell lung carcinoma.

The chain has TRBV28 and TRBJ2-7; D uncertain. Trimming took 6 bases from V and 6 from J, leaving 12 bases between them. Germline-derived CDR1 and CDR2 are MDHEN and SYDVKM. This CDR3 region has 12 residues. The CDR3 reads CASRLTASEQYF. The CDR3 DNA is TGTGCCAGCAGACTTACAGCTAGCGAGCAGTACTTC.

The rearrangement links TRBV4-3 to TRBJ2-3, with TRBD2 matching over 9 bases. V gave up 0 bases and J gave up 6 bases; unmatched junction bases: 4. CDR1 and CDR2 from the germline V gene are LGHNA and YSLEER. The CDR3 has 15 residues. DNA for the CDR3: TGCGCCAGCAGCCAAGATAGCGGGAGAGGTGATACGCAGTATTTT. This translates into CASSQDSGRGDTQYF.

This clone turned up a few times. The V gene is TRBV7-2, the J gene TRBJ2-2, with 8 bases lining up with TRBD1. There are 14 residues in the CDR3. The trim removed 5 bases at V and 4 bases at J, leaving 3 bases unmatched. Germline CDR1 SGHTA, CDR2 FQGNSA. The CDR3 here is CASSRTGLTGELFF. CDR3 DNA: TGTGCCAGCAGCCGGACAGGGCTCACCGGGGAGCTGTTTTTT. Using reference TRBV7-2 and TRBJ2-2 for the parts outside the CDR3, the full variable domain is GAGVSQSPSNKVTEKGKDVELRCDPISGHTALYWYRQSLGQGLEFLIYFQGNSAPDKSGLPSDRFSAERTGGSVSTLTIQRTQQEDSAVYLCASSRTGLTGELFFGEGSRLTVL.

CDR3 residues: CAWSVTGRAKNIQYF. DNA of the CDR3: TGTGCCTGGAGTGTCACAGGCCGGGCCAAAAACATTCAGTACTTC. The rearrangement uses TRBV30 and TRBJ2-4; TRBD1 is a possible D gene (5 bases). V lost 0 bases, J lost 1 base, and 10 bases lay in between. The CDR3 spans 15 residues. Germline CDR1 GTSNPN, CDR2 SVGIG (reference sequence).

The chain carries TRBV10-3 and TRBJ1-2, with 9 bases lining up with TRBD1. CDR1 is ENHRY, CDR2 SYGVKD, per germline. This CDR3 comprises 16 residues. V shed 2 bases, J shed 3 bases, and the junction held 7 bases outside the gene matches. The CDR3, as DNA: TGTGCCATCAGTGAGCCCGGGACAGGGCTATACTATGGCTACACCTTC. Encoded protein: CAISEPGTGLYYGYTF.

The chain recombines TRBV14 with TRBJ2-5, with TRBD2 identical over 7 bases. The germline V gene encodes CDR1 SGHDN and CDR2 FVKESK. The CDR3 covers 16 residues. V was pared by 0 bases and J by 6 bases, with 10 bases of the junction left unmatched. CDR3 nucleotide sequence: TGTGCCAGCAGCCAAGACGACGGACTCGGGAGGCAGACCCAGTACTTC. It translates to CASSQDDGLGRQTQYF.

The gene calls are TRBV11-2 and TRBJ2-7, with D tentatively TRBD2 (5 bases). This CDR3 has 11 residues. The V end was cut by 8 bases, the J end by 9 bases, with 14 bases between. Germline V gives CDR1 SGHAT, CDR2 FQNNGV. The CDR3 DNA is TGTGCCAGCTCTGGCCGGGAATCGCAGTACTTC. Translating it yields CASSGRESQYF.

The rearrangement links TRBV9 to TRBJ2-3; 10 bases map to TRBD1. This CDR3 spans 16 amino acids. CDR1 SGDLS and CDR2 YYNGEE come from the germline V gene. Trimming cost V 3 bases and J 1 base; bases outside gene matches: 5. The CDR3 sequence is CASSALTGGGTDTQYF. The DNA for the CDR3 is TGTGCCAGCAGCGCCTTGACAGGGGGCGGCACAGATACGCAGTATTTT.

The chain combines TRBV11-2 with TRBJ2-7, with no clear D. The V end lost 1 base, the J end lost 3 bases, and 7 bases lay between the germline ends. The germline gives CDR1 SGHAT, CDR2 FQNNGV. This CDR3 region has 13 residues. The CDR3 spells CASSLAHLYEQYF. The DNA for the CDR3 is TGTGCCAGCAGCTTAGCCCATCTCTACGAGCAGTACTTC.

This chain links TRBV27 with TRBJ1-1; D perhaps matches TRBD1 (5 bases). This CDR3 region has 15 residues. CDR1 is MNHEY, CDR2 SMNVEV, per germline (reference sequence). Trimming left V 6 bases short and J 9 bases short, with 23 bases between. CDR3 loop: CASSPEGHQRQQAFF. The CDR3 DNA follows: TGTGCCAGCAGCCCGGAGGGGCATCAAAGGCAACAAGCTTTCTTT.

The V and J genes are TRBV29-1 and TRBJ2-3; TRBD2 agrees at 7 bases. The CDR3 spans 14 residues. In germline, CDR1 is SQVTM, CDR2 ANQGSEA. The trim removed 8 bases at V and 1 base at J, leaving 9 bases unmatched. The CDR3 coding sequence is TGCAGCTCTTCCACTAGCGAGGGCACAGATACGCAGTATTTT. Protein product: CSSSTSEGTDTQYF.

V is TRBV7-2 and J is TRBJ2-3; D is possibly TRBD1 (5 bases). The germline CDR1 and CDR2 sequences are SGHTA and FQGNSA. Trimming took off 3 bases at V and 0 bases at J, with 10 bases between the two ends. This CDR3 spans 15 amino acids. CDR3 residues: CASSFMTASTDTQYF. The DNA for the CDR3 is TGTGCCAGCAGCTTTATGACAGCTAGCACAGATACGCAGTATTTT.

The genes are TRBV28 and TRBJ1-2; D is perhaps TRBD1 (5 bases). Germline lookup yields CDR1 MDHEN and CDR2 SYDVKM. V was trimmed by 8 bases and J by 6 bases, leaving 19 bases between them. The CDR3 has 14 amino acids. Here the CDR3 DNA reads TGTGCCAGCTCCTGGGGAATCGGGGGGAATGGCTACACCTTC. Translation: CASSWGIGGNGYTF.